Listed here are 31 T cell receptor beta chains from one sample, sequenced in a study of T cell responses to AZD1222 COVID-19 vaccine (dated by TCRdb to 2020 to 2022). The library relied on the immunoSEQ multiplex PCR assay. Entries here come from immuneACCESS through TCRdb and include only in-frame sequences with V and J called. Some clones fail to appear in such tables; in the studies checked, an unresolved V gene covers under half of the shortfall, and the cause of the remainder is unknown. The sample table holds about 200,000 clones, of which about 86% were seen once. The ten largest account for roughly 8% of the sample. The time point label on this specimen signifies: baseline before first vaccination. This material consisted of peripheral blood, taken on day 0 of AZD1222 vaccination. These receptor sequences come from an adult in good health.

The J gene is TRBJ2-7, the V gene TRBV7-9; 12 positions match TRBD2. V trimming: 5 bases; J trimming: 7 bases; junction bases outside the gene matches: 18. The length of the CDR3 is 18 residues. Germline CDR1 and CDR2: SEHNR and FQNEAQ (reference sequence). CDR3 coding DNA: TGTGCCAGCAGCAAACCCCTAAACGGACTAGCGGGGACCTGGGAGCAGTACTTC. This codes for CASSKPLNGLAGTWEQYF.

The table lists this clone with a few counts. This rearrangement joins TRBV5-4 to TRBJ2-1; perhaps D is TRBD1 or TRBD2 (5 bases each). The length of the CDR3 is 15 residues. V dropped 7 bases and J dropped 7 bases, with 21 bases sitting between them. Germline V gene lookup returns CDR1 SGHNT and CDR2 YYREEE (reference sequence). The CDR3 nucleotides are TGTGCCAGCCACCTGCTCGGGGCCTTAGAAAATGAGCAGTTCTTC. Protein sequence: CASHLLGALENEQFF.

The chain has TRBV5-6 and TRBJ1-2, with 8 nucleotides matching TRBD1. The germline V gene has CDR1 SGHDT and CDR2 YYEEEE. Losses at the gene ends were 5 bases for V and 4 bases for J; bases not matched to a gene: 7. This CDR3 has 14 residues. The CDR3 spells CASSFRTGSYGYTF. CDR3 in DNA: TGTGCCAGCAGTTTCAGGACAGGGAGCTATGGCTACACCTTC.

The V call is TRBV28, the J call TRBJ2-3; 9 bases agree with TRBD1. The CDR3 totals 15 residues. J was trimmed by 0 bases and V by 8 bases; bases with no gene match: 6. Germline CDR1 is MDHEN and CDR2 is SYDVKM. The CDR3 DNA reads as TGTGCCAGCCTGGGGACAGGGCCAAGCACAGATACGCAGTATTTT. Translating it yields CASLGTGPSTDTQYF.

This chain connects TRBV28 to TRBJ1-2, with D hard to call. Germline CDR1 reads MDHEN; CDR2 reads SYDVKM. The V end lost 1 base, the J end lost 7 bases, and 7 bases lay between the germline ends. There are 12 residues in the CDR3. In nucleotides, the CDR3 is TGTGCCAGCAGTTTATCCGTTTCTGGCTACACCTTC. This encodes CASSLSVSGYTF.

CDR3 nucleotide sequence: TGTGCCAGCTCACCACTTGGGGAAGGTAGCACTGAAGCTTTCTTT. Protein product: CASSPLGEGSTEAFF. The chain joins TRBV18 to TRBJ1-1; D gene ambiguous. CDR3 length equals 15 residues. Trimming removed 1 base from V and 4 bases from J, with 13 bases in between. In germline, CDR1 is KGHSH, CDR2 LQKENI.

The rearrangement uses TRBV29-1 and TRBJ2-5; possible D gene TRBD2, 6 bases. This CDR3 region has 14 residues. Trimming took 3 bases from V and 4 from J, leaving 15 bases between them. CDR1 is SQVTM, CDR2 ANQGSEA, per germline. CDR3 coding DNA: TGCAGCGTTGACCGGACAATCGGGGGAGAGACCCAGTACTTC. Translated: CSVDRTIGGETQYF.

V and J are TRBV6-2 or TRBV6-3 and TRBJ2-3, with 9 bases matching TRBD1. V gave up 4 bases and J gave up 3 bases; unmatched junction bases: 8. This CDR3 is built from 16 residues. CDR1 and CDR2 from the germline V gene are MNHEY and SVGEGT. The CDR3 here is CASSSTGTGRTDTQYF. Written as DNA, the CDR3 is TGTGCCAGCAGTTCTACCGGGACAGGGAGGACAGATACGCAGTATTTT.

The chain couples TRBV4-3 to TRBJ2-1; D might be TRBD1 or TRBD2, each matching 5 bases. Germline CDR1 and CDR2: LGHNA and YSLEER. There are 16 residues in the CDR3. Deletions cut 0 bases from V and 4 bases from J, with 13 bases between. CDR3 amino acids: CASSQEPGTGYNEQFF. CDR3 in DNA: TGCGCCAGCAGCCAAGAGCCCGGGACGGGATACAATGAGCAGTTCTTC.

CDR3 in amino acids: CASSLEQNTEAFF. The CDR3 region has the DNA TGCGCCAGCAGCTTGGAACAGAACACTGAAGCTTTCTTT. The chain uses TRBV5-1 and TRBJ1-1; D gene ambiguous. V lost 0 bases, J lost 1 base, and 4 bases lay in between. Germline CDR1 reads SGHRS; CDR2 reads YFSETQ. The CDR3 runs to 13 residues.

V gene TRBV7-8 combines with J gene TRBJ1-2; possible D gene TRBD1, 5 bases. The germline CDR1 and CDR2 sequences are SGHVS and FQNEAQ. The CDR3 runs to 15 residues. With 5 bases removed from V and 5 bases from J, the gap between germline ends came to 18 bases. The CDR3 spells CASSTSGTGGYGYTF. CDR3 sequence (DNA): TGTGCCAGCAGCACATCGGGGACCGGAGGGTATGGCTACACCTTC.

The genes are TRBV5-1 and TRBJ2-4; TRBD1 matches 10 bases. The germline CDR1 and CDR2 sequences are SGHRS and YFSETQ. V lost 0 bases and J lost 8; bases outside the gene matches: 14. The CDR3 runs to 18 residues. The CDR3: CASSLVLSTLGTGDIQYF. The CDR3 nucleotides read TGCGCCAGCAGCTTGGTGTTGTCTACCCTCGGGACAGGGGACATTCAGTACTTC.

The chain uses TRBV28 and TRBJ2-7; no definite D call. V lost 5 bases and J lost 2, with 10 bases in between. CDR1 MDHEN and CDR2 SYDVKM come from the germline V gene. The CDR3 length is 13 residues. CDR3 nucleotides: TGTGCCAGCAGTCCCGGACCGCCCTACGAGCAGTACTTC. Amino acid sequence: CASSPGPPYEQYF.

The chain combines TRBV25-1 with TRBJ1-5; D is possibly TRBD1 (5 bases). The V end was cut by 4 bases, the J end by 4 bases, with 14 bases between. CDR1 and CDR2 (germline): MGHDK, SYGVNS. The CDR3 extends over 15 amino acids. The DNA of the CDR3 is TGTGCCAGCAGTGCTTCGAGGGGTGGGAATCAGCCCCAGCATTTT. This translates into CASSASRGGNQPQHF.

This clone was seen only once. The genes are TRBV30 and TRBJ1-2; possibly TRBD1 for D (5 bases). The V gene lost 0 bases and the J gene lost 8 bases, with 13 bases spanning the gap. Germline V lookup: CDR1 GTSNPN, CDR2 SVGIG (reference sequence). This CDR3 contains 13 residues. The CDR3 coding sequence is TGTGCCTGGAGTGTACGGGACGTCGGGGGCTACACCTTC. Its translation: CAWSVRDVGGYTF.

V and J are TRBV19 and TRBJ2-3; D perhaps matches TRBD2 (6 bases). The V end lost 6 bases, the J end lost 1 base, and 14 bases lay between the germline ends. The CDR3 length is 15 residues. CDR1 is LNHDA, CDR2 SQIVND, per germline (reference sequence). CDR3 sequence: CASRLRGGGTDTQYF. CDR3 nucleotides: TGTGCCAGTAGGTTACGTGGAGGGGGCACAGATACGCAGTATTTT.

This chain uses TRBV5-1 with TRBJ2-3; 8 bases match TRBD1. V gave up 4 bases and J gave up 5 bases; unmatched junction bases: 6. Germline CDR1 is SGHRS and CDR2 is YFSETQ. CDR3 length: 14 residues. The CDR3 loop is CASSIRGPEDTQYF. In DNA form, the CDR3 reads TGCGCCAGCAGCATCAGGGGGCCCGAAGATACGCAGTATTTT.

This rearrangement joins TRBV11-2 to TRBJ1-6, with TRBD1 identical over 8 bases. This CDR3 contains 14 residues. Germline V gene data show CDR1 as SGHAT and CDR2 as FQNNGV. The J segment lost 9 bases and the V segment lost 3 bases, leaving 4 bases of the junction unmatched. Here the CDR3 DNA reads TGTGCCAGCAGCTTGGGGACAGGAGGTTCACCCCTCCACTTT. This sequence encodes CASSLGTGGSPLHF.

V gene TRBV6-2 or TRBV6-3 combines with J gene TRBJ1-6; D is uncertain. Trimming pared 4 bases from V and 4 bases from J, leaving 8 bases between. From germline, CDR1 is MNHEY and CDR2 SVGEGT. This CDR3 contains 14 residues. The CDR3 here is CASSWAEYNSPLHF. In nucleotides, the CDR3 is TGTGCCAGCAGTTGGGCGGAATATAATTCACCCCTCCACTTT.

V gene TRBV24-1 combines with J gene TRBJ2-5, with 7 nucleotides matching TRBD1. Germline V gene sequence: CDR1 KGHDR, CDR2 SFDVKD. V lost 4 bases to trimming and J lost 2 bases; unmatched junction nucleotides: 3. The length of the CDR3 is 14 residues. The CDR3 is CATSEGDRQETQYF. CDR3 coding DNA: TGTGCCACCAGTGAGGGGGACAGACAAGAGACCCAGTACTTC.

The chain uses TRBV7-3 and TRBJ2-2; TRBD1 matches 7 bases. V was pared by 8 bases and J by 0 bases, with 9 bases of the junction left unmatched. CDR1 SGHTA and CDR2 FQGTGA come from the germline V gene. The CDR3 is 16 residues long. CDR3 sequence: CASSPGTASNTGELFF. For the CDR3, the DNA is TGTGCCAGCTCTCCCGGGACAGCTTCGAACACCGGGGAGCTGTTTTTT.

V is TRBV5-6 and J is TRBJ2-7, with no clear D. The V gene's germline CDR1 is SGHDT and CDR2 YYEEEE. V lost 0 bases and J lost 5, with 6 bases in between. The CDR3 has 12 residues. The CDR3 sequence is CASSLDRDEQYF. The CDR3 bases are TGTGCCAGCAGCTTGGATAGGGACGAGCAGTACTTC. Full variable domain (rest looked up from reference TRBV5-6 and TRBJ2-7): DAGVTQSPTHLIKTRGQQVTLRCSPKSGHDTVSWYQQALGQGPQFIFQYYEEEERQRGNFPDRFSGHQFPNYSSELNVNALLLGDSALYLCASSLDRDEQYFGPGTRLTVT.

The chain is built from TRBV9 and TRBJ2-7; D possibly corresponds to TRBD2 (5 bases). The CDR3 contains 13 residues. Per germline, CDR1 SGDLS and CDR2 YYNGEE. V was pared by 4 bases and J by 1 base, with 9 bases between. DNA of the CDR3: TGTGCCAGCAGCCCGAGAGGGTCCTACGAGCAGTACTTC. This codes for CASSPRGSYEQYF. Supplemented by reference TRBV9 and TRBJ2-7, the full variable domain reads DSGVTQTPKHLITATGQRVTLRCSPRSGDLSVYWYQQSLDQGLQFLIQYYNGEERAKGNILERFSAQQFPDLHSELNLSSLELGDSALYFCASSPRGSYEQYFGPGTRLTVT.

This chain joins TRBV5-1 and TRBJ1-2; 7 positions match TRBD1. Losses at the gene ends were 0 bases for V and 4 bases for J; bases not matched to a gene: 12. CDR1 is SGHRS and CDR2 is YFSETQ in the germline V gene. CDR3 size: 17 residues. The CDR3 here is CASSLVLPGQRIYGYTF. DNA of the CDR3: TGCGCCAGCAGCTTGGTTCTACCGGGACAGAGAATCTATGGCTACACCTTC.

In the case of this clone: Other DNA variants within this sample encode the same CDR3. This chain connects TRBV5-1 to TRBJ1-1; D is unresolved. CDR1 is SGHRS, CDR2 YFSETQ, per germline. The CDR3 runs to 13 residues. The V end lost 2 bases, the J end lost 1 base, and 6 bases lay between the germline ends. CDR3 in amino acids: CASSLGTNTEAFF. CDR3 nucleotides: TGCGCCAGCAGCTTAGGTACGAACACTGAAGCTTTCTTT.

The chain's CDR3 is CASDSRVEPQHF. The CDR3 nucleotides are TGTGCCAGTGACTCACGGGTGGAGCCCCAGCATTTT. The V gene is TRBV28, the J gene TRBJ1-5; no firm D call. Germline CDR1 is MDHEN and CDR2 is SYDVKM. V lost 9 bases and J 8 bases, leaving 14 bases between the germline ends. CDR3 length equals 12 residues. Combining the CDR3 with reference TRBV28 and TRBJ1-5 gives the whole variable domain DVKVTQSSRYLVKRTGEKVFLECVQDMDHENMFWYRQDPGLGLRLIYFSYDVKMKEKGDIPEGYSVSREKKERFSLILESASTNQTSMYLCASDSRVEPQHFGDGTRLSIL.

The chain combines TRBV29-1 with TRBJ2-7; D possibly matches TRBD1 or TRBD2 (6 bases each). Germline assignment: CDR1 SQVTM and CDR2 ANQGSEA. Trimming shortened V by 4 bases and J by 7 bases, and 17 bases separated the two germline ends. The CDR3 totals 13 residues. CDR3 coding DNA: TGCAGCGTTGTAAGTTGGGGGGCAGGGGAGCAGTACTTC. Protein sequence: CSVVSWGAGEQYF.

This clone has only one observation. The rearrangement joins TRBV27 to TRBJ1-6; TRBD1 agrees at 7 bases. V trimming: 3 bases; J trimming: 7 bases; junction bases outside the gene matches: 6. There are 15 residues in the CDR3. Germline CDR1 MNHEY, CDR2 SMNVEV (reference sequence). The CDR3 DNA follows: TGTGCCAGCAGTTTTGTTAGGACAGGAAATTCACCCCTCCACTTT. Its protein is CASSFVRTGNSPLHF.

The chain is built from TRBV15 and TRBJ1-4, with TRBD1 matching over 9 bases. CDR3 length: 15 residues. The V segment lost 1 base and the J segment 3 bases; nucleotides outside the gene matches: 0. Germline CDR1 and CDR2: LNHNV and YYDKDF (reference sequence). The CDR3 reads CATSRGDRANEKLFF. The CDR3 DNA follows: TGTGCCACCAGCAGAGGGGACAGGGCTAATGAAAAACTGTTTTTT.

This clone was seen a single time. The CDR3 region has the DNA TGTGCCAGTAGTCCACTACTCACAGGGGGAACTAATGAAAAACTGTTTTTT. This gives the protein CASSPLLTGGTNEKLFF. This sequence joins TRBV19 and TRBJ1-4, with 8 bases that match TRBD1. Germline V gives CDR1 LNHDA, CDR2 SQIVND (reference sequence). The CDR3 has 17 residues. Trimming took 5 bases from V and 1 from J; bases not matched to a gene: 9.

V gene TRBV7-2 combines with J gene TRBJ2-7, with TRBD1 matching 7 bases. Germline values: CDR1 SGHTA, CDR2 FQGNSA. V was clipped by 2 bases and J by 5 bases; unmatched bases: 6. CDR3 length: 14 amino acids. As DNA, the CDR3 is TGTGCCAGCAGCTTAAACAGGGGAGTCGACGAGCAGTACTTC. Protein: CASSLNRGVDEQYF.